These T cell receptor beta chains were read from a single sample in a study of T cells in Graves' hyperthyroidism and ophthalmopathy. One entry per CDR3 protein results from TCRdb running MiXCR on the multiplex PCR reads. The sample holds a few hundred thousand distinct CDR3 sequences, about an eighth seen once. Sequencing was done on a sample of blood. These receptors originate from a woman under 30 with Graves' hyperthyroidism. The CDR3 runs from the conserved cysteine through the conserved F or W.

TRBV7-9	CASSLVTGLGLYEQYF
TRBV28	CASSGFLAGASEQFF
TRBV5-1	CASSLAAGAYGYTF
TRBV27	CASSLRPSASPSLYTQYF
TRBV7-2	CASSLWRGGRDQETQYF
TRBV9	CASSVGHFGRPQHF
TRBV24-1	CATSDRGPRGADTQYF
TRBV5-1	CASSLAGGQGNIQYF
TRBV5-1	CASSLASNTQYF
TRBV7-3	CASSLQPIPPGTSDEQFF
TRBV28	CASSRPSVTNYGYTF
TRBV11-2	CASSPGAGRIGGSPLHF
TRBV29-1	CSVERDTSYGYTF
TRBV7-9	CASSLEAMPQHF
TRBV20-1	CSAKSGTVYEQFF
TRBV28	CASSLIRGNQPQHF
TRBV28	CASSFFGANTGELFF
TRBV15	CATSRGSLRDSILPGSYNEQFF
TRBV24-1	CATSDSQGVAYEQYF
TRBV6-2/TRBV6-3	CASIDREEVEQYF
TRBV11-2	CASSSVFHNEQFF
TRBV19	CASSIWGNEQYF
TRBV3-1	CASSQDLGVGVNEQFF
TRBV12-3/TRBV12-4	CASSLWPANSGANVLTF
TRBV2	CASIPPPVGRTGELFF
TRBV6-2/TRBV6-3	CASSRQDYNEQFF
TRBV12-3/TRBV12-4	CASSLDLTQETQYF
TRBV11-2	CASSLETEAFF
TRBV15	CATSRGSSNEQFF
TRBV20-1	CSARRGGGPGETQYF
TRBV9	CASSDSGRASNEQYF
TRBV7-6	CASSLDGFAQETQYF
TRBV28	CASSQGQGTYGYTF
TRBV6-1	CASKAGPYTDTQYF
TRBV5-5	CASSLGDAANSPLHF
TRBV5-8	CASSPSGTSNEQFF
TRBV28	CASSTKQLNTEAFF
TRBV20-1	CSATAWPSTDTQYF
TRBV12-3/TRBV12-4	CASSLPGINYGYTF
TRBV28	CASSLAQYNQPQHF
TRBV18	CASSPTGANTEAFF
TRBV30	CAWNLGLNQPQHF
TRBV24-1	CATSERPSGVYEQYF